Following are 28 T cell receptor beta chains from one sample sequenced in a study of long-term antiretroviral therapy in people with HIV. Researchers ran immunoSEQ v3.0 at survey level. This table comes from immunoSEQ multiplex PCR, and its TCRdb copy is limited to in-frame clones, with some not included. The sample has 35,000 or so clones, about 94% seen once; the top ten hold 3.6%. This sample comprised unsorted PBMCs, obtained 4.1 years after starting antiretroviral therapy. The receptors stem from a woman in her forties or fifties with HIV.

The gene calls are TRBV9 and TRBJ2-7; 12 bases are a match to TRBD2. The trim removed 2 bases at V and 0 bases at J, leaving 3 bases unmatched. CDR3 length: 16 residues. Per germline, CDR1 SGDLS and CDR2 YYNGEE. The CDR3 nucleotides read TGTGCCAGCAGCGTTCTAGCGGGAGGGCTCTCCTACGAGCAGTACTTC. It is translated as CASSVLAGGLSYEQYF.

The chain has TRBV2 and TRBJ2-2; possibly TRBD1 for D (5 bases). Per germline, CDR1 SNHLY and CDR2 FYNNEI. V was shortened by 4 bases and J by 1 base, with 7 bases between the two germline ends. The CDR3 contains 14 residues. Here the CDR3 reads CASSVDRNTGELFF. CDR3 DNA: TGTGCCAGCAGTGTTGACAGGAACACCGGGGAGCTGTTTTTT. The full variable domain, with the rest looked up from reference TRBV2 and TRBJ2-2, is EPEVTQTPSHQVTQMGQEVILRCVPISNHLYFYWYRQILGQKVEFLVSFYNNEISEKSEIFDDQFSVERPDGSNFTLKIRSTKLEDSAMYFCASSVDRNTGELFFGEGSRLTVL.

CDR3 sequence: CASSRDRGIEYF. CDR3 sequence (DNA): TGTGCCAGCAGTCGGGACCGAGGAATAGAGTACTTC. The V gene is TRBV7-2, the J gene TRBJ2-7; D assignment may be TRBD1 or TRBD2 (5 bases each). The CDR3 spans 12 residues. V dropped 6 bases and J dropped 11 bases, with 17 bases sitting between them. Germline assignment: CDR1 SGHTA and CDR2 FQGNSA.

This clone was observed once. CDR3 in amino acids: CASSLPKSSPLHF. In nucleotides, the CDR3 is TGTGCCAGCAGCCTTCCAAAATCTTCACCCCTCCACTTT. The V and J genes are TRBV5-8 and TRBJ1-6; D gene uncertain. The CDR3 has 13 residues. The ends were cut back, 4 bases at V and 9 bases at J, with 11 bases in the middle. Germline CDR1 reads SGHTS; CDR2 reads YDEGEE.

V gene TRBV2 combines with J gene TRBJ2-1, with D possibly TRBD2 on 6 matching bases. The V and J ends lost 7 bases and 8 bases respectively, with 15 bases between them. Germline lookup yields CDR1 SNHLY and CDR2 FYNNEI. CDR3 size: 13 residues. For the CDR3, the DNA is TGTGCCAGCAAGGCGGGGATATTCGATGAGCAGTTCTTC. It codes for CASKAGIFDEQFF.

V usage is TRBV7-2 and J usage is TRBJ2-1; possibly TRBD1 for D (5 bases). V lost 5 bases and J lost 1, with 15 bases in between. Per the germline V gene, CDR1 is SGHTA and CDR2 is FQGNSA. CDR3 length: 16 residues. The chain's CDR3 is CASSRVVGLSYNEQFF. CDR3 bases: TGTGCCAGCAGCCGCGTCGTGGGGCTTTCCTACAATGAGCAGTTCTTC.

This chain joins TRBV5-8 and TRBJ1-2; D is undetermined. From germline, CDR1 is SGHTS and CDR2 YDEGEE. The CDR3 consists of 16 residues. V gave up 4 bases and J gave up 2 bases, with 18 bases separating them. For the CDR3, the DNA is TGTGCCAGCAGCCGGACCAGGCGGCTGAAAAACTATGGCTACACCTTC. Protein sequence: CASSRTRRLKNYGYTF.

The chain couples TRBV30 to TRBJ1-2, with 7 bases aligning to TRBD1. The CDR3 is 16 amino acids. Per the germline V gene, CDR1 is GTSNPN and CDR2 is SVGIG (reference sequence). Unmatched junction bases numbered 13, after V lost 0 bases and J lost 6 bases. CDR3 DNA sequence: TGTGCCTGGAGTGTAAGCCCCTATGGGACAGCGGATGGCTACACCTTC. This sequence encodes CAWSVSPYGTADGYTF.

The chain has TRBV23-1 and TRBJ1-6; 8 bases are a match to TRBD1. TRBV23-1 is sorted into the ORF group, with uncertain function. V trimming: 7 bases; J trimming: 4 bases; junction bases outside the gene matches: 15. The CDR3 sequence is 18 residues long. The CDR3 bases are TGCGCCAGCAATAACAGGGGGTCCCCTCTTGGGTATAATTCACCCCTCCACTTT. The encoded protein is CASNNRGSPLGYNSPLHF.

This chain connects TRBV9 to TRBJ2-7, with 8 bases that match TRBD2. CDR1 and CDR2 from the germline V gene are SGDLS and YYNGEE. The CDR3 covers 15 residues. After removal of 3 bases from V and 1 base from J, the junction contained 6 bases not matched to a gene. CDR3 sequence: CASSARGGPSYEQYF. The DNA of the CDR3 is TGTGCCAGCAGCGCACGGGGGGGACCTTCCTACGAGCAGTACTTC. Full variable domain (remainder filled in from reference TRBV9 and TRBJ2-7): DSGVTQTPKHLITATGQRVTLRCSPRSGDLSVYWYQQSLDQGLQFLIQYYNGEERAKGNILERFSAQQFPDLHSELNLSSLELGDSALYFCASSARGGPSYEQYFGPGTRLTVT.

V gene TRBV4-1 combines with J gene TRBJ2-7; TRBD1 agrees at 10 bases. CDR1 is MGHRA, CDR2 YSYEKL, per germline. CDR3 length: 15 amino acids. V was pared by 5 bases and J by 5 bases, with 9 bases of the junction left unmatched. CDR3 nucleotide sequence: TGCGCCAGCAGCGAGTCCGGGACAGGGGTCCACGAGCAGTACTTC. Protein sequence: CASSESGTGVHEQYF.

The chain links TRBV19 to TRBJ1-4; unclear D gene. Trimming removed 2 bases at V and 5 bases at J, with 12 bases between. Germline CDR1 is LNHDA and CDR2 is SQIVND (reference sequence). The CDR3 length is 15 residues. The CDR3 nucleotides are TGTGCCAGTAGTATAAGGAGGCAGTTAAATGAAAAACTGTTTTTT. Protein: CASSIRRQLNEKLFF.

This chain links TRBV10-3 with TRBJ1-1; 11 bases fit TRBD1. V dropped 5 bases and J dropped 4; count of bases not matched to a gene: 9. CDR3 length: 16 residues. Germline CDR1 and CDR2: ENHRY and SYGVKD. The CDR3 DNA reads as TGTGCCATCAGTTCACCGGGACAGGGGGGCGGCACTGAAGCTTTCTTT. Its translation is CAISSPGQGGGTEAFF.

This clone was observed a single time. This chain uses TRBV19 with TRBJ1-4; no clear D. The CDR3 contains 16 residues. CDR1 is LNHDA and CDR2 is SQIVND in the germline V gene (reference sequence). V was clipped by 3 bases and J by 0 bases, with 11 bases between them. The CDR3 DNA follows: TGTGCCAGTAGTATTCAATTTCGGGCAACTAATGAAAAACTGTTTTTT. Its protein is CASSIQFRATNEKLFF.

The J gene is TRBJ2-2, the V gene TRBV15; possibly TRBD1 for D (6 bases). The CDR3 spans 17 residues. Germline CDR1 LNHNV, CDR2 YYDKDF (reference sequence). Trimming pared 5 bases from V and 1 base from J, leaving 17 bases between. CDR3 sequence (DNA): TGTGCCACCAGCTCCAGAGACGAGGGACAGAACACCGGGGAGCTGTTTTTT. Its protein product is CATSSRDEGQNTGELFF.

CDR3 amino acids: CASSESPGDRGYEQYF. The CDR3 DNA reads as TGCGCCAGCAGTGAGTCGCCCGGGGACAGGGGATACGAGCAGTACTTC. The chain uses TRBV10-1 and TRBJ2-7, with 10 bases identical to TRBD1. CDR3 length: 16 residues. Per germline, CDR1 WNHNN and CDR2 SYGVQD (reference sequence). V was clipped by 0 bases and J by 4 bases; unmatched bases: 6.

V usage is TRBV20-1 and J usage is TRBJ2-7; possible D gene TRBD2, 6 bases. The CDR3 sequence is 11 residues long. V dropped 6 bases and J dropped 5 bases, with 11 bases sitting between them. Germline V lookup: CDR1 DFQATT, CDR2 SNEGSKA (reference sequence). CDR3 in amino acids: CSALTRDEQYF. The DNA of the CDR3 is TGCAGTGCCCTGACTAGGGACGAGCAGTACTTC.

This chain uses TRBV5-4 with TRBJ2-7; 8 positions agree with TRBD1. The CDR3 runs to 15 residues. The V segment lost 5 bases and the J segment 0 bases; nucleotides outside the gene matches: 7. Germline-derived CDR1 and CDR2 are SGHNT and YYREEE (reference sequence). CDR3 sequence (DNA): TGTGCCAGCAGTCGGGACAGGCTGAGCTCCTACGAGCAGTACTTC. This encodes CASSRDRLSSYEQYF.

The chain employs TRBV2 and TRBJ2-1; D perhaps matches TRBD1 (6 bases). V was pared by 6 bases and J by 0 bases, with 12 bases between. The CDR3 runs to 15 residues. Germline loops: CDR1 SNHLY, CDR2 FYNNEI. CDR3 DNA: TGTGCCAGCAGGACCACAGGGAACTCCTACAATGAGCAGTTCTTC. It is translated as CASRTTGNSYNEQFF.

The chain is built from TRBV5-1 and TRBJ2-2, with D perhaps TRBD1 (5 bases). The V gene's germline CDR1 is SGHRS and CDR2 YFSETQ. The CDR3 spans 16 residues. V gave up 1 base and J gave up 0 bases, with 10 bases separating them. CDR3 sequence: CASSLSSRANTGELFF. Here the CDR3 DNA reads TGCGCCAGCAGCTTGTCATCCAGGGCGAACACCGGGGAGCTGTTTTTT.

The V call is TRBV29-1, the J call TRBJ2-3; 10 bases align to TRBD1. Trimming took 5 bases from V and 3 from J; bases not matched to a gene: 8. Germline V CDR1 and CDR2: SQVTM, ANQGSEA. The CDR3 is 15 residues long. The CDR3 sequence is CSVLRQGARTDTQYF. The CDR3 bases are TGCAGCGTTCTTAGACAGGGGGCTCGTACAGATACGCAGTATTTT.

This clone was seen only once. This sequence joins TRBV5-1 and TRBJ1-1; a possible D gene is TRBD1 (5 bases). V gave up 6 bases and J gave up 1 base, with 19 bases separating them. In germline, CDR1 is SGHRS, CDR2 YFSETQ. This CDR3 contains 16 residues. CDR3 DNA sequence: TGCGCCAGCAATCAAATGGGGGGTCGAGGGAACACTGAAGCTTTCTTT. This codes for CASNQMGGRGNTEAFF.

The J gene is TRBJ1-2, the V gene TRBV6-5, with 8 bases identical to TRBD1. The CDR3 has 15 residues. The junction had 9 bases not matched to a gene; V was cut back by 4 bases and J by 5 bases. The V gene's germline CDR1 is MNHEY and CDR2 SVGAGI. The CDR3 DNA sequence: TGTGCCAGCAGTTCCCAGGGGGCAAGGGGTTATGGCTACACCTTC. Protein product: CASSSQGARGYGYTF.

Notes on this clone: Compared with germline, one end of the junction differs, possibly owing to a read error. This rearrangement joins TRBV2 to TRBJ1-3; no clear D. Looked up from germline, CDR1 is SNHLY and CDR2 is FYNNEI. This CDR3 comprises 13 residues. The CDR3 DNA reads as TGTGCCAGCACTGAAATTGGTGGAAACACCATATATTTT. Its protein product is CASTEIGGNTIYF. The variable domain in full, completed from reference TRBV2 and TRBJ1-3, reads EPEVTQTPSHQVTQMGQEVILRCVPISNHLYFYWYRQILGQKVEFLVSFYNNEISEKSEIFDDQFSVERPDGSNFTLKIRSTKLEDSAMYFCASTEIGGNTIYFGEGSWLTVV.

J is TRBJ2-3 and V is TRBV2, with D possibly being TRBD1 or TRBD2 (6 bases each). In germline, CDR1 is SNHLY, CDR2 FYNNEI. V was clipped by 8 bases and J by 4 bases, with 16 bases between them. The length of the CDR3 is 14 residues. The CDR3 reads CASATRGQADTQYF. CDR3 sequence (DNA): TGTGCCAGCGCTACCCGGGGGCAAGCAGATACGCAGTATTTT.

The chain uses TRBV5-1 and TRBJ2-2; D uncertain. The germline CDR1 and CDR2 sequences are SGHRS and YFSETQ. V lost 0 bases and J lost 6, with 6 bases in between. The length of the CDR3 is 13 residues. The CDR3 sequence is CASSLGVAGELFF. CDR3 in DNA: TGCGCCAGCAGCTTGGGGGTGGCCGGGGAGCTGTTTTTT.

This sequence joins TRBV6-5 and TRBJ1-2; no clear D gene. This CDR3 region has 14 residues. V lost 5 bases, J lost 7 bases, and 17 bases lay in between. The germline V gene has CDR1 MNHEY and CDR2 SVGAGI. CDR3 bases: TGTGCCAGCAGTATGGCAACTCAGGTTCTTGGCTACACCTTC. Its translation is CASSMATQVLGYTF.

This chain joins TRBV27 and TRBJ2-2; TRBD2 agrees at 13 bases. V lost 6 bases, J lost 4 bases, and 8 bases stayed unmatched. Per germline, CDR1 MNHEY and CDR2 SMNVEV (reference sequence). The CDR3 length is 17 residues. The CDR3 DNA sequence: TGTGCCAGCAGCCCTACCCGACTAGCGGGGGGCACCGGGGAGCTGTTTTTT. Its protein product is CASSPTRLAGGTGELFF.